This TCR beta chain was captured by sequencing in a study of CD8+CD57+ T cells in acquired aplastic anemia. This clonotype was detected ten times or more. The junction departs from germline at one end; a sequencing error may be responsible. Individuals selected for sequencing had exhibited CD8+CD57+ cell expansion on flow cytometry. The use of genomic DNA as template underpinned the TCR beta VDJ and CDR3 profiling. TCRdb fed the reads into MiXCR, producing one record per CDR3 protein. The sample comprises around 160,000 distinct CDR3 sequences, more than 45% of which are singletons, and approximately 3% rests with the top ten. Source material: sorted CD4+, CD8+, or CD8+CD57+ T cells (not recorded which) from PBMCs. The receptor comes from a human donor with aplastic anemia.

The CDR3 DNA reads TGTGCTAGCAGTCTAGAGGCAGGGACTGAAGCTTTCTTT. It is translated as CASSLEAGTEAFF. J is TRBJ1-1 and V is TRBV7-6; tentative D call: TRBD1 (5 bases). Germline CDR1 and CDR2: SGHVS and FNYEAQ. This CDR3 spans 13 amino acids.